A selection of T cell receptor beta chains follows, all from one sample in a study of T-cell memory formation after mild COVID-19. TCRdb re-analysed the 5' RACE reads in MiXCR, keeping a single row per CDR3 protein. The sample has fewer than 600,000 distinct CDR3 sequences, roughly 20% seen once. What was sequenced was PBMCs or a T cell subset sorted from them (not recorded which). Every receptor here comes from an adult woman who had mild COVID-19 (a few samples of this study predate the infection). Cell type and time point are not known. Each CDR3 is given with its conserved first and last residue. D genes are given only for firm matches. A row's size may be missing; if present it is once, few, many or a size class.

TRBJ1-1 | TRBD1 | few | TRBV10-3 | CAIRPGQGVSEAFF | TGTGCCATCAGACCGGGACAGGGGGTCTCTGAAGCTTTCTTT
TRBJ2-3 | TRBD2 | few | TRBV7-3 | CASSLNSGRFTSTDTQYF | TGTGCCAGCAGCTTAAATAGCGGGAGATTCACTAGCACAGATACGCAGTATTTT
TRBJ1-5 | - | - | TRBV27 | CASNLFKDQPQHF | TGTGCCAGCAATCTGTTTAAGGACCAGCCCCAGCATTTT
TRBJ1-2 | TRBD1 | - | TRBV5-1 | CASSKPGQGDYGYTF | TGCGCCAGCAGCAAACCGGGACAGGGCGACTATGGCTACACCTTC
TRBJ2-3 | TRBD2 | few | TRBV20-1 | CSAKRLAGGDTQYF | TGCAGTGCTAAACGACTAGCGGGAGGGGATACGCAGTATTTT
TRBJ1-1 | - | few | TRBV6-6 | CASSYDTKKNTEAFF | TGTGCCAGCAGTTACGATACCAAAAAGAACACTGAAGCTTTCTTT
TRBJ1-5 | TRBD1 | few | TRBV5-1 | CASRKEGADQPQHF | TGCGCCAGCAGAAAGGAGGGGGCAGATCAGCCCCAGCATTTT
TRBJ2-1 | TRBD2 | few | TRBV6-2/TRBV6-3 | CASRPLAGSSYNEQFF | TGTGCCAGCAGGCCACTAGCGGGGAGCTCCTACAATGAGCAGTTCTTC
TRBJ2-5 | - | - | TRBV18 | CASSPVQIQETQYF | TGTGCCAGCTCACCGGTACAGATCCAAGAGACCCAGTACTTC
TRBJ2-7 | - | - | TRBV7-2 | CASSLASSAGYEQYF | TGTGCCAGCAGCTTAGCTTCCTCTGCGGGGTACGAGCAGTACTTC
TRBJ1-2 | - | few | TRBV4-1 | CASSQEDITGYYGYTF | TGCGCCAGCAGCCAAGAGGACATAACAGGCTACTATGGCTACACCTTC
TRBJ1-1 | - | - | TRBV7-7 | CASSPPTGTEAFF | TGTGCTAGCAGCCCCCCCACAGGCACTGAAGCTTTCTTT
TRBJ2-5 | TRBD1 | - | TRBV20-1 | CSARTGGQETQYF | TGCAGTGCTCGGACAGGTGGTCAAGAGACCCAGTACTTC
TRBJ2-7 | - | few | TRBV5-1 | CASSLAQGGPYEQYF | TGCGCCAGCAGCTTGGCTCAGGGGGGACCCTACGAGCAGTACTTC
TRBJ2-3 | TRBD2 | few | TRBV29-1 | CSVDGTSGNTDTQYF | TGCAGCGTTGATGGGACTAGCGGAAACACAGATACGCAGTATTTT
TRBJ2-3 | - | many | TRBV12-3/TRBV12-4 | CASSFVGTDTQYF | TGTGCCAGCAGTTTTGTTGGCACAGATACGCAGTATTTT
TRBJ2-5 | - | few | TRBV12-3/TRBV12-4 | CASSRGSPGALGRVETQYF | TGTGCCAGCAGCCGCGGGAGTCCGGGGGCGCTTGGACGTGTGGAGACCCAGTACTTC
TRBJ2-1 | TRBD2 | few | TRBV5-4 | CASRPGGGSEQFF | TGTGCCAGCAGGCCAGGCGGGGGGAGTGAGCAGTTCTTC
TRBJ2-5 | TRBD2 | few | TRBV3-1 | CASSQEEAGASGETQYF | TGTGCCAGCAGCCAAGAAGAAGCGGGGGCATCTGGAGAGACCCAGTACTTC
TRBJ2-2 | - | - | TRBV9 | CASSVAGTSGGELFF | TGTGCCAGCAGCGTAGCCGGGACCAGTGGCGGGGAGCTGTTTTTT
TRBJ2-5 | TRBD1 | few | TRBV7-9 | CASSLGQGGTQYF | TGTGCCAGCAGCTTGGGACAGGGCGGGACCCAGTACTTC
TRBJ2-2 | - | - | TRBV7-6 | CASCSGADTGELFF | TGTGCCAGCTGCTCGGGGGCGGACACCGGGGAGCTGTTTTTT
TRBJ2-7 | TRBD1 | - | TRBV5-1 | CASSSPDRSYEQYF | TGCGCCAGCAGCTCGCCGGACAGGAGCTACGAGCAGTACTTC
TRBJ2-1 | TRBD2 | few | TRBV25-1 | CASSDRLAGENNEQFF | TGTGCCAGCAGTGACCGACTAGCGGGGGAGAACAATGAGCAGTTCTTC
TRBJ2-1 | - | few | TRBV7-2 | CASSLNVAGGYIEQFF | TGTGCCAGCAGCTTAAATGTCGCAGGGGGGTATATTGAGCAGTTCTTC
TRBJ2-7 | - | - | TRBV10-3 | CAISPGTSYEQYF | TGTGCCATCAGTCCCGGGACTTCCTACGAGCAGTACTTC
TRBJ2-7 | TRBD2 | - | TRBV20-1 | CSATGTRTDEQYF | TGCAGTGCTACCGGGACTAGAACTGACGAGCAGTACTTC
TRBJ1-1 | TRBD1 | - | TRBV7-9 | CASSSQTGHTEAFF | TGTGCCAGCAGTTCCCAGACAGGGCACACTGAAGCTTTCTTT
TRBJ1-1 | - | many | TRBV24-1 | CATSTTENTEAFF | TGTGCCACCAGTACGACGGAGAACACTGAAGCTTTCTTT
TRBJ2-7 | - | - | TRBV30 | CAWSKSGLIYEQYF | TGTGCCTGGAGTAAAAGCGGGTTAATCTACGAGCAGTACTTC
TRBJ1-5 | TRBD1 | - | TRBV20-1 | CSAVGQGHQPQHF | TGCAGTGCTGTCGGACAGGGCCATCAGCCCCAGCATTTT
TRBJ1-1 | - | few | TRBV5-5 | CASSLGPNPGAEAFF | TGTGCCAGCAGCTTGGGACCAAATCCGGGGGCTGAAGCTTTCTTT
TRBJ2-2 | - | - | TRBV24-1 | CATSDLDRSTWELFF | TGTGCCACCAGTGACTTAGACAGATCCACCTGGGAGCTGTTTTTT
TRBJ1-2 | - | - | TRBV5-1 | CASSLDDRFSSYTF | TGCGCCAGCAGCTTGGACGACAGGTTTTCTAGCTACACCTTC
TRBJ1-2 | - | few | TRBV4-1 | CASSHTKRGNYGYTF | TGCGCCAGCAGCCATACAAAGCGGGGGAACTATGGCTACACCTTC
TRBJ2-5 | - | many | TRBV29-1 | CSVGGYQETQYF | TGCAGCGTTGGGGGGTACCAAGAGACCCAGTACTTC
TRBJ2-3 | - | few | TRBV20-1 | CSARGPRTQYF | TGCAGTGCTAGAGGGCCCAGAACGCAGTATTTT
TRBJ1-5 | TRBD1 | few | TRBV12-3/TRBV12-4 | CASSPPGQGASQPQHF | TGTGCCAGCAGTCCGCCGGGACAGGGGGCAAGTCAGCCCCAGCATTTT
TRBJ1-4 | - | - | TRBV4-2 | CASSQGWGGGEKLFF | TGTGCCAGCAGCCAGGGCTGGGGCGGTGGAGAAAAACTGTTTTTT
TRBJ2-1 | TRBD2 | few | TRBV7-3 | CASSLGGLAGGDEQFF | TGTGCCAGCAGCTTAGGGGGTCTAGCGGGAGGGGATGAGCAGTTCTTC
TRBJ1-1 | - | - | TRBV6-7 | CASSYPEDPVKPGHMNTEAFF | TGTGCCAGCAGTTACCCTGAGGACCCGGTCAAGCCGGGACATATGAACACTGAAGCTTTCTTT
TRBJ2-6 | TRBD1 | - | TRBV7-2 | CASSQGQLAGANVLTF | TGTGCCAGCAGCCAGGGACAGCTGGCTGGGGCCAACGTCCTGACTTTC
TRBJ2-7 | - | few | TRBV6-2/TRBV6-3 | CASSYAGLTYEQYF | TGTGCCAGCAGTTACGCCGGGCTGACCTACGAGCAGTACTTC
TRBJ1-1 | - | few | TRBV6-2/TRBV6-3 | CASSYVDGTEAFF | TGTGCCAGCAGTTACGTCGACGGCACTGAAGCTTTCTTT
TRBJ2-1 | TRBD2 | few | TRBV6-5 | CASRRGLGLANNEQFF | TGTGCCAGTAGACGGGGCCTCGGACTAGCAAACAATGAGCAGTTCTTC
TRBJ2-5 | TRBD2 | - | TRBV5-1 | CASSLLTSGDQETQYF | TGCGCCAGCAGCTTGCTCACCAGCGGGGACCAAGAGACCCAGTACTTC
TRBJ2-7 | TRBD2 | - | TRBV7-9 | CASSYSGRAYEQYF | TGTGCCAGCAGCTACAGCGGGAGGGCCTACGAGCAGTACTTC
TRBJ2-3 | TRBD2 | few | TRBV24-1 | CATSDASGRAPGRDTQYF | TGTGCCACCAGTGATGCTAGCGGGAGGGCCCCCGGGAGAGATACGCAGTATTTT
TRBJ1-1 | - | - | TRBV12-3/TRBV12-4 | CASSLVERGTEAFF | TGTGCCAGCAGTTTAGTAGAGCGGGGCACTGAAGCTTTCTTT
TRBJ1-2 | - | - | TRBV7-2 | CASSFTGTGLNYGYTF | TGTGCCAGCAGCTTCACCGGGACCGGCTTGAACTATGGCTACACCTTC
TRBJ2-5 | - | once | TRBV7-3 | CASSPRPGVGTQYF | TGTGCCAGCAGCCCACGACCGGGGGTGGGGACCCAGTACTTC
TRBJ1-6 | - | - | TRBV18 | CASIDRTDNDNSPLHF | TGTGCCAGCATCGATAGGACAGACAATGATAATTCACCCCTCCACTTT